This TCR beta chain was observed in a study of T-cell reconstitution after alpha-beta-depleted transplantation in children. Study results and limitations: Where some patients showed high TCRbeta diversity at day 60, it came from recipient T cells and thymic progenitors that had survived. The authors attributed T-cell counts and diversity one year after transplant mostly to newly produced T cells. Expanded clones from the graft, numbering several hundred, reportedly supplied alpha-beta T cells about two months after transplant.

The library targeted TCRbeta and was prepared with unique molecular identifiers. One entry per CDR3 protein, called by TCRdb with MiXCR from the PCR reads. The sample has 200,000 to 250,000 distinct CDR3 sequences, under 9.5% seen once. The CDR3 contains 17 residues. Trimming took 2 bases from V and 8 from J; bases not matched to a gene: 17. Germline values: CDR1 DFQATT, CDR2 SNEGSKA (reference sequence). This clonotype occurred many times. What it recognizes is unknown. J is TRBJ2-4 and V is TRBV20-1, with 8 bases lining up with TRBD1. Sequenced here: PBMCs, mostly from graft donor cells, sampled 180 days after TCRalphabeta/CD19-depleted stem cell transplant. The source of this sequence is a male patient aged 10 to 17 who had a stem cell transplant for acute lymphoblastic leukemia, so the T cells may come from the graft donor. The DNA for the CDR3 is TGCAGTGCTAGAAAAACACGGACAGGGACCATCCAAGACATTCAGTACTTC. As protein: CSARKTRTGTIQDIQYF.